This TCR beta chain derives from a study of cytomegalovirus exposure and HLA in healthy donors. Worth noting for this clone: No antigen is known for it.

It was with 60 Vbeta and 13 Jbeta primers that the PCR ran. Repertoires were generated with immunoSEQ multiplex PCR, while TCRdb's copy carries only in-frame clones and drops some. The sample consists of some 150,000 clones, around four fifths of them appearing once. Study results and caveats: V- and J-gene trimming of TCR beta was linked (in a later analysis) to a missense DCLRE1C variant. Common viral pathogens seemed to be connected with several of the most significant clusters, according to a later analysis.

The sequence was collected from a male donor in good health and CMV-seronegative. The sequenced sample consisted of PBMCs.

CDR3 nucleotides: TGCAGTGCTAACCGGGTCGAGCAGTACTTC. Its translation: CSANRVEQYF. The chain uses TRBV20-1 and TRBJ2-7; D unclear. The CDR3 covers 10 residues. CDR1 is DFQATT, CDR2 SNEGSKA, per germline (reference sequence). Trimming removed 4 bases from V and 6 bases from J, with 7 bases in between.